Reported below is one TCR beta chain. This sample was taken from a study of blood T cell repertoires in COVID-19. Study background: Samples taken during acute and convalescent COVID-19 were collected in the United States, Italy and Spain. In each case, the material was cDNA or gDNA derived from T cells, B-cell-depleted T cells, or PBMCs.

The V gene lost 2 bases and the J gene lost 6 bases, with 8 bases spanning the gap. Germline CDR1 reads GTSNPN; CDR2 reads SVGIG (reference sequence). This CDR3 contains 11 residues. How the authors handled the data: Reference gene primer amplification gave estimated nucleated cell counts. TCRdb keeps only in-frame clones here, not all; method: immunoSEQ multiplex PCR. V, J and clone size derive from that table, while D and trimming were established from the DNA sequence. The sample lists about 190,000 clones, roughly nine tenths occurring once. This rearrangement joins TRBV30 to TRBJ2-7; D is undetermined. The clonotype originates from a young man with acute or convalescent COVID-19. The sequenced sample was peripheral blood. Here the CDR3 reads CAWSFNGEQYF. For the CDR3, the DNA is TGTGCCTGGAGTTTCAACGGCGAGCAGTACTTC.